This T cell receptor beta chain was observed in a study of metastatic and nonmetastatic thyroid tumors. The sample holds many counts of this clone. All patients reached thyroid surgery having received no treatment beforehand. TCRdb ran MiXCR on the PCR reads. The sample consists of more than 50,000 clones, 20% to 25% of them appearing once. This clonotype was sampled from a female donor with papillary thyroid cancer or a benign thyroid nodule (not recorded which). Some clones in this sample may be carry-over from other donors' samples. The sequenced material came from blood.

The CDR3 here is CASSFWTTDTGELFF. DNA of the CDR3: TGTGCCAGCAGCTTTTGGACTACCGACACCGGGGAGCTGTTTTTT. The chain couples TRBV7-2 to TRBJ2-2; D might be TRBD2 (6 bases). V lost 3 bases and J 3 bases, leaving 11 bases between the germline ends. The CDR3 consists of 15 residues. Germline V gene sequence: CDR1 SGHTA, CDR2 FQGNSA.